The entry below gives a single T cell receptor (beta chain) sequence along with its context. Germline assignment: CDR1 SEHNR and CDR2 FQNEAQ (reference sequence). The CDR3 extends over 14 amino acids. Trimming pared 1 base from V and 6 bases from J, leaving 9 bases between. In the original processing: Amplification of reference gene primers was used by the study to estimate nucleated cell counts. TCRdb's copy holds only in-frame clones and misses some; the assay was immunoSEQ multiplex PCR. V and J calls and clone size follow that table, whereas D and trimming were derived from the DNA. The sample includes 200,000 to 250,000 clones, 82% of them seen just once. The data were taken from a study of blood T cell repertoires in COVID-19. Overall study context: Samples of COVID-19 (acute and convalescent) were obtained from the United States, Italy and Spain. From T cells, B-cell-depleted T cells, or PBMCs came the material, which was cDNA or gDNA.

Specimen: peripheral blood. The rearrangement links TRBV7-9 to TRBJ2-2; no definite D call. This TCR derives from a woman aged 40 to 50 with acute or convalescent COVID-19. The CDR3 protein is CASSLGSSAGELFF. CDR3 sequence (DNA): TGTGCCAGCAGCTTAGGGTCCAGCGCCGGGGAGCTGTTTTTT.